The table lists the clone carrying this TCR beta chain with many counts. Its antigen is unknown. This specimen belongs to a study of Graves' ophthalmopathy and Graves' hyperthyroidism. Recruitment covered hyperthyroidism patients aged 18 to 65 whose new diagnosis was of under 2 months' duration. The study's findings and limits: Ophthalmopathy and stable hyperthyroidism were discriminated by a 13-signature model, with roughly 88% sensitivity and approximately 78% specificity. Thyroid clonotypes that were expanded above 0.001 frequency mostly also appeared in blood. Ophthalmopathy progression was predicted with around 71% sensitivity and 72% to 75% specificity.

RNA transcripts served as template for amplifying TCR beta CDR3 sequences. Investigators did first-round RT-PCR with HTBI primers, then second-round multiplex PCR. Via MiXCR, TCRdb re-called the multiplex PCR reads, giving one row per CDR3 protein. This table holds just over 400,000 distinct CDR3 sequences, roughly 21% found once. Trimming at V came to 4 bases and at J to 8 bases, leaving 6 bases not matched to a gene. The CDR3 is 13 amino acids. Per germline, CDR1 MNHEY and CDR2 SMNVEV (reference sequence). The chain uses TRBV27 and TRBJ1-2; 8 bases map to TRBD1. The sequence derives from a woman aged 18-30 years with stable Graves' hyperthyroidism. Sequenced sample: peripheral blood. CDR3 region: CASSSGGARGYTF. The CDR3 nucleotides are TGTGCCAGCAGTTCAGGGGGCGCAAGGGGCTACACCTTC.